One sample yielded the 22 T cell receptor beta chains listed below, sequenced in a study of OX40 agonist ivuxolimab in advanced cancers. Receptor libraries were prepared by the immunoSEQ multiplex PCR assay. Entries here come from immuneACCESS through TCRdb and include only in-frame sequences with V and J called. Some clones fail to appear in such tables; in the studies checked, an unresolved V gene covers under half of the shortfall, and the cause of the remainder is unknown. This sample has some 74,000 clones in its table, and 70% to 85% of those were observed once. The ten largest make up around 3.8% of the sample. Sequences were derived from CD4+ or CD8+ T cells sorted from blood, sampled in a trial of the OX40 agonist ivuxolimab. Receptors were obtained from an adult with an advanced solid tumor such as melanoma, head and neck, liver or kidney cancer.

The chain combines TRBV9 with TRBJ2-1; maybe TRBD2 (6 bases). Germline CDR1 reads SGDLS; CDR2 reads YYNGEE. V shed 0 bases and J shed 11 bases, with 12 bases lying between them. There are 13 residues in the CDR3. The CDR3 DNA is TGTGCCAGCAGCGTAGATCCCCGGGGGAAGCAGTTCTTC. Translated: CASSVDPRGKQFF.

The chain uses TRBV5-1 and TRBJ1-4, with D tentatively TRBD1 (6 bases). The CDR3 runs 16 residues. Trimming pared 0 bases from V and 8 bases from J, leaving 17 bases between. The germline gives CDR1 SGHRS, CDR2 YFSETQ. CDR3 sequence reads: CASSLEVSGAKEKLFF. CDR3 DNA sequence: TGCGCCAGCAGCTTGGAAGTTTCGGGGGCAAAGGAAAAACTGTTTTTT.

V is TRBV27 and J is TRBJ2-7; D gene unclear. The germline V gene has CDR1 MNHEY and CDR2 SMNVEV (reference sequence). The CDR3 is 12 residues long. With 2 bases removed from V and 7 bases from J, the gap between germline ends came to 9 bases. CDR3 DNA sequence: TGTGCCAGCAGTTTAAATGGTCGGGAGCAGTACTTC. It is translated as CASSLNGREQYF.

V usage is TRBV30 and J usage is TRBJ1-6; TRBD1 matches at 9 bases. V lost 1 base and J lost 5; bases outside the gene matches: 9. CDR1 and CDR2 from the germline V gene are GTSNPN and SVGIG (reference sequence). There are 17 residues in the CDR3. CDR3 nucleotides: TGTGCCTGGAGTGCATCCTACAGGGGGCCTAATAATTCACCCCTCCACTTT. Translation gives CAWSASYRGPNNSPLHF.

This chain links TRBV5-4 with TRBJ2-7; the match to TRBD1 covers 8 bases. CDR1 is SGHNT, CDR2 YYREEE, per germline (reference sequence). The V and J ends lost 3 bases and 2 bases, in that order; junction bases with no gene match: 10. There are 16 residues in the CDR3. The CDR3: CASSSDRSGGTYEQYF. As DNA, the CDR3 is TGTGCCAGCAGCTCGGATAGGTCAGGGGGCACCTACGAGCAGTACTTC.

In its sample, this clone was seen once. The chain carries TRBV9 and TRBJ2-7; the D gene is possibly TRBD2 (6 bases). The CDR3 runs 16 residues. Germline CDR1 and CDR2: SGDLS and YYNGEE. Trimming took off 4 bases at V and 0 bases at J, with 17 bases between the two ends. The DNA for the CDR3 is TGTGCCAGCAGCACGGGGGATTCCCGAACCTCCTACGAGCAGTACTTC. Translating it yields CASSTGDSRTSYEQYF.

The V and J genes are TRBV28 and TRBJ1-2; 7 bases are a match to TRBD1. The germline gives CDR1 MDHEN, CDR2 SYDVKM. The V gene end was trimmed by 2 bases and the J gene end by 4 bases; junction bases not matched to a gene: 4. The CDR3 totals 14 residues. CDR3 residues: CASSLGGGGYGYTF. The CDR3 coding sequence is TGTGCCAGCAGTTTAGGAGGGGGCGGCTATGGCTACACCTTC.

The chain joins TRBV19 to TRBJ1-1, with D perhaps matching TRBD1 (5 bases). Trimming removed 5 bases at V and 0 bases at J, with 7 bases between. This CDR3 comprises 13 residues. Germline CDR1 LNHDA, CDR2 SQIVND (reference sequence). CDR3 sequence (DNA): TGTGCCAGTAGTTGGGGCCTGAACACTGAAGCTTTCTTT. Translated: CASSWGLNTEAFF.

The chain recombines TRBV6-5 with TRBJ2-1, with TRBD2 matching over 9 bases. The CDR3 consists of 15 residues. After removal of 3 bases from V and 7 bases from J, the junction contained 7 bases not matched to a gene. The V gene's germline CDR1 is MNHEY and CDR2 SVGAGI. CDR3 bases: TGTGCCAGCAGTTATGGGGCGGGAGGGTGGAATGAGCAGTTCTTC. Translation gives CASSYGAGGWNEQFF.

The rearrangement joins TRBV28 to TRBJ1-1, with D uncertain. Deletions cut 3 bases from V and 2 bases from J, with 13 bases between. This CDR3 has 15 amino acids. Germline CDR1 and CDR2: MDHEN and SYDVKM. The CDR3 spells CASSFQTRTNTEAFF. In DNA, the CDR3 is TGTGCCAGCAGTTTCCAGACCAGAACTAACACTGAAGCTTTCTTT.

This chain joins TRBV5-1 and TRBJ2-5, with 11 nucleotides matching TRBD2. Matching the DNA end better, TRBJ2-7 makes the J call doubtful. The CDR3 consists of 15 residues. Germline CDR1 is SGHRS and CDR2 is YFSETQ. The CDR3 DNA sequence: TGCGCCAGCAGCTTGGCTACTAGCGGGAGTGGCGAGCAGTACTTC. It specifies CASSLATSGSGEQYF.

The chain combines TRBV7-2 with TRBJ2-7; TRBD1 matches at 7 bases. Unmatched junction bases numbered 9, after V lost 1 base and J lost 6 bases. Germline CDR1 and CDR2: SGHTA and FQGNSA. CDR3 length: 15 residues. This CDR3 reads CASSLGGGKFSEQYF. CDR3 DNA sequence: TGTGCCAGCAGCTTAGGAGGGGGCAAATTTAGCGAGCAGTACTTC.

J is TRBJ2-5 and V is TRBV28; the D gene is possibly TRBD1 (6 bases). With the DNA end fitting TRBJ2-7 better, the J assignment may be wrong. The CDR3 is 11 residues long. The germline V gene has CDR1 MDHEN and CDR2 SYDVKM. CDR3 residues: CAEGRGHEQYF. As DNA, the CDR3 is TGTGCGGAAGGCAGGGGCCACGAGCAGTACTTC.

The genes are TRBV19 and TRBJ2-7; D not certain. Germline loops: CDR1 LNHDA, CDR2 SQIVND (reference sequence). The CDR3 is made up of 11 amino acids. Trimming cost V 8 bases and J 6 bases, with 11 bases left between them. DNA for the CDR3: TGTGCCAGTCTGAGGAGTATCGAGCAGTACTTC. As protein: CASLRSIEQYF.

The genes are TRBV7-2 and TRBJ1-4; D remains unclear. The CDR3 loop spans 15 amino acids. Germline CDR1 SGHTA, CDR2 FQGNSA. Trimming removed 5 bases at V and 7 bases at J, with 17 bases between. CDR3 protein: CASSASQLKGEKLFF. In DNA form, the CDR3 reads TGTGCCAGCAGCGCCAGCCAGTTAAAAGGTGAAAAACTGTTTTTT.

This clone was picked up one time. Written as DNA, the CDR3 is TGTGCCAGCAGTGGGTACTTCGGGGCTGGCGAAAAACTGTTTTTT. It encodes CASSGYFGAGEKLFF. This chain connects TRBV2 to TRBJ1-4; D may be TRBD1 (5 bases). Germline V gene sequence: CDR1 SNHLY, CDR2 FYNNEI. CDR3 length: 15 amino acids. The V gene lost 4 bases and the J gene lost 8 bases, with 17 bases spanning the gap.

This sequence joins TRBV19 and TRBJ2-2; tentative D call: TRBD1 (5 bases). Trimming cost V 7 bases and J 3 bases, with 15 bases left between them. The CDR3 has 15 residues. The germline V gene has CDR1 LNHDA and CDR2 SQIVND (reference sequence). In DNA form, the CDR3 reads TGTGCCAGTAAAAAGATCAGGGTCTACACCGGGGAGCTGTTTTTT. This gives the protein CASKKIRVYTGELFF.

The V and J genes are TRBV6-5 and TRBJ2-1, with 8 positions matching TRBD2. The J segment lost 9 bases and the V segment lost 5 bases, leaving 9 bases of the junction unmatched. Looked up from germline, CDR1 is MNHEY and CDR2 is SVGAGI. The CDR3 runs 14 residues. As DNA, the CDR3 is TGTGCCAGCAGTAGGCCCGGGGGGGGAATTGAGCAGTTCTTC. Translation gives CASSRPGGGIEQFF.

The chain couples TRBV6-4 to TRBJ2-1; D is perhaps TRBD2 (5 bases). The CDR3 has 16 residues. Trimming cost V 3 bases and J 7 bases, with 19 bases left between them. Looked up from germline, CDR1 is MRHNA and CDR2 is SNTAGT. For the CDR3, the DNA is TGTGCCAGCAGTGAGATGAGCGGTACCCCTGGGAATGAGCAGTTCTTC. This gives the protein CASSEMSGTPGNEQFF.

The chain joins TRBV28 to TRBJ1-5; possible D gene TRBD1, 5 bases. Trimming removed 5 bases at V and 9 bases at J, with 26 bases between. Germline-derived CDR1 and CDR2 are MDHEN and SYDVKM. CDR3 size: 17 residues. The CDR3 region is CASSPKWGSSSHLPQHF. The CDR3 DNA follows: TGTGCCAGCAGTCCTAAATGGGGCAGTTCTAGTCATTTGCCCCAGCATTTT. Full variable domain (missing parts from reference TRBV28 and TRBJ1-5): DVKVTQSSRYLVKRTGEKVFLECVQDMDHENMFWYRQDPGLGLRLIYFSYDVKMKEKGDIPEGYSVSREKKERFSLILESASTNQTSMYLCASSPKWGSSSHLPQHFGDGTRLSIL.

This chain connects TRBV28 to TRBJ1-1, with TRBD1 as a possible D gene (5 bases). The germline CDR1 and CDR2 sequences are MDHEN and SYDVKM. Between the trimmed V and J ends, which lost 4 bases and 4 bases, there was a span of 19 bases. The CDR3 consists of 16 residues. The chain's CDR3 is CASSSPGRTSTTEAFF. CDR3 nucleotide sequence: TGTGCCAGCAGTTCCCCGGGACGAACTTCCACCACTGAAGCTTTCTTT.

The chain uses TRBV5-1 and TRBJ2-5, with 9 bases lining up with TRBD1. CDR3 length: 14 residues. Germline lookup yields CDR1 SGHRS and CDR2 YFSETQ. V shed 4 bases and J 5 bases; nucleotides not matched to a gene: 6. CDR3: CASSLTGGMETQYF. CDR3 DNA: TGCGCCAGCAGCCTGACAGGGGGGATGGAGACCCAGTACTTC. The whole variable domain, remainder taken from reference TRBV5-1 and TRBJ2-5, is KAGVTQTPRYLIKTRGQQVTLSCSPISGHRSVSWYQQTPGQGLQFLFEYFSETQRNKGNFPGRFSGRQFSNSRSEMNVSTLELGDSALYLCASSLTGGMETQYFGPGTRLLVL.